The rows below give T cell receptor beta chains drawn from one sample of a study of T cells after posttransplantation cyclophosphamide. Assay: immunoSEQ multiplex PCR; the TCRdb copy retains only in-frame clones and omits some. Of thousands of clones listed, approximately 70% are singletons. This specimen was CD8+ T cells sorted from PBMCs, taken around 1,100 days after allogeneic stem cell transplant with posttransplant cyclophosphamide. The origin of the receptors is a female patient aged 40 to 55 who received an allogeneic stem cell transplant from a related donor, was CMV-positive, and had no GVHD. Certain T cells may be donor cells from the graft. CDR3s include the opening cysteine and the closing phenylalanine or tryptophan. Fields, in order: clone size, J gene, D gene, V gene, CDR3 protein, CDR3 DNA. The D gene is left open where the match is weak. A row's size may be missing; if present it is once, few, many or a size class.

- TRBJ1-2 TRBD1 TRBV28 CATGTFYSPQGNYGYTF TGTGCCACCGGGACCTTCTATTCCCCACAGGGGAACTATGGCTACACCTTC
- TRBJ2-2 - TRBV6-1 CASSDVRGRAGELFF TGTGCCAGCAGTGACGTCCGAGGCAGGGCCGGGGAGCTGTTTTTT
- TRBJ2-2 - TRBV4-3 CASSQLGPYTGELFF TGCGCCAGCAGCCAATTGGGCCCCTACACCGGGGAGCTGTTTTTT
once TRBJ2-1 TRBD1 TRBV7-3 CASSFGDRGNEQFF TGTGCCAGCAGCTTCGGGGACAGGGGTAATGAGCAGTTCTTC
- TRBJ2-1 TRBD2 TRBV11-3 CASSSLAGGSYNEQFF TGTGCCAGCAGCTCCTTAGCGGGGGGGTCCTACAATGAGCAGTTCTTC
few TRBJ2-7 TRBD1 TRBV13 CASSFSSTGQGSYEQYF TGTGCCAGCAGTTTTTCTTCAACGGGACAGGGGTCCTACGAGCAGTACTTC
few TRBJ2-7 - TRBV13 CASSPQSGAYEQYF TGTGCCAGCAGCCCCCAGAGCGGCGCCTACGAGCAGTACTTC
- TRBJ1-6 - TRBV6-1 CASSFSVGNSPLHF TGTGCCAGCAGCTTTTCGGTCGGTAATTCACCCCTCCACTTT
- TRBJ2-7 - TRBV7-9 CASSLVVEHEQYF TGTGCCAGCAGCTTAGTGGTGGAGCACGAGCAGTACTTC
- TRBJ1-2 TRBD1 TRBV7-9 CASSLESQGAYGYTF TGTGCCAGCAGCTTAGAGAGCCAGGGGGCCTATGGCTACACCTTC
- TRBJ2-7 - TRBV7-2 CASSHPGHTYEQYF TGTGCCAGCAGCCACCCCGGACATACCTACGAGCAGTACTTC
- TRBJ2-2 - TRBV21-1 CASSNEAKRTNTGELFF TGTGCCAGCAGCAACGAGGCCAAAAGAACGAACACCGGGGAGCTGTTTTTT
- TRBJ2-1 TRBD2 TRBV4-3 CASSQDRNSGVPYNEQFF TGCGCCAGCAGCCAAGATCGCAATAGCGGGGTTCCCTACAATGAGCAGTTCTTC
- TRBJ1-2 - TRBV6-4 CASSDSLTGPGYTF TGTGCCAGCAGTGACTCATTAACAGGACCTGGCTACACCTTC
- TRBJ2-7 TRBD1 TRBV2 CASSATGSSYEQYF TGTGCCAGCAGCGCGACAGGGAGTAGTTACGAGCAGTACTTC
- TRBJ2-7 TRBD2 TRBV15 CATSRESGDSYEQYF TGTGCCACCAGCAGAGAGAGCGGGGACTCCTACGAGCAGTACTTC
- TRBJ2-2 TRBD1 TRBV2 CASSAPGQGATGELFF TGTGCCAGCAGTGCCCCGGGACAGGGGGCTACCGGGGAGCTGTTTTTT
few TRBJ2-7 TRBD1 TRBV9 CASFIGQGTAYEQYF TGTGCCAGCTTTATCGGACAGGGGACGGCATACGAGCAGTACTTC
- TRBJ2-7 TRBD1 TRBV9 CASSFGQGTAYEQYF TGTGCCAGTAGCTTCGGACAGGGGACGGCATACGAGCAGTACTTC
- TRBJ2-7 TRBD2 TRBV9 CASSVASGDYEQYF TGTGCCAGCAGCGTCGCTAGCGGGGATTACGAGCAGTACTTC
- TRBJ2-7 TRBD2 TRBV6-5 CASSLGLAGGQQYF TGTGCCAGCAGTCTCGGACTAGCGGGGGGCCAACAGTACTTC
- TRBJ2-7 TRBD1 TRBV2 CASSEGTGAYEQYF TGTGCCAGCAGTGAAGGGACAGGGGCCTACGAGCAGTACTTC